This entry is about one T cell receptor beta chain. The data were obtained in a study of blood T cell repertoires in COVID-19. Study as a whole: Researchers got acute and convalescent COVID-19 samples from the United States, Italy and Spain.

Original methodology: Nucleated cell counts were estimated from reference gene primer amplification. Profiled with immunoSEQ multiplex PCR; TCRdb holds only in-frame clones, not every one. That table gives V, J and clone size, and the DNA gave D and trimming. The sample has about 60,000 clones, 75% to 80% seen once; the top ten hold 22%. The V and J ends lost 2 bases and 2 bases, in that order; junction bases with no gene match: 3. The germline gives CDR1 MNHEY, CDR2 SVGAGI. This CDR3 spans 14 amino acids. This chain joins TRBV6-5 and TRBJ2-7; 7 bases align to TRBD1. Sequencing input: peripheral blood. This sequence originates from a man between 50 and 59 years old with active or convalescent COVID-19. The CDR3 nucleotides read TGTGCCAGCAGTTACAGGGGGCCCCCCTACGAGCAGTACTTC. Translation: CASSYRGPPYEQYF.